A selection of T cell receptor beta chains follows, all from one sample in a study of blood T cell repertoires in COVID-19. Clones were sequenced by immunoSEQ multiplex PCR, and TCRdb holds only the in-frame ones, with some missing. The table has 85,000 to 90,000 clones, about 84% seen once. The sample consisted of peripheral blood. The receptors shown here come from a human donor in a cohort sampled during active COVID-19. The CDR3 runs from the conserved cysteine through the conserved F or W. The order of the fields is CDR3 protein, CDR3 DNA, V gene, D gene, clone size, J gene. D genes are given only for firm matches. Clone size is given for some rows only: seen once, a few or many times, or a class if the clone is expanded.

CDR3 protein: CASSYGGGNQPQHF
CDR3 DNA: TGTGCCAGCAGTTACGGAGGGGGCAATCAGCCCCAGCATTTT
V gene: TRBV6-2/TRBV6-3
D gene: -
clone size: -
J gene: TRBJ1-5

CDR3 protein: CASSSSTLAGVNHEQYF
CDR3 DNA: TGTGCCAGCAGTAGCTCAACCTTAGCGGGAGTTAACCACGAGCAGTACTTC
V gene: TRBV6-2/TRBV6-3
D gene: TRBD2
clone size: -
J gene: TRBJ2-7

CDR3 protein: CASSSTGLHGYTF
CDR3 DNA: TGTGCCAGCAGCTCCACGGGACTCCATGGCTACACCTTC
V gene: TRBV7-9
D gene: -
clone size: -
J gene: TRBJ1-2

CDR3 protein: CASRQTGQVVNEQFF
CDR3 DNA: TGCGCCAGCAGGCAAACCGGACAGGTTGTAAATGAGCAGTTCTTC
V gene: TRBV4-1
D gene: TRBD1
clone size: few
J gene: TRBJ2-1

CDR3 protein: CASSQDPPAGTATDTQYF
CDR3 DNA: TGCGCCAGCAGCCAAGATCCCCCCGCTGGGACTGCCACAGATACGCAGTATTTT
V gene: TRBV4-3
D gene: -
clone size: -
J gene: TRBJ2-3

CDR3 protein: CASSPGYRSPLHF
CDR3 DNA: TGTGCCAGTAGTCCAGGATATCGCTCACCCCTCCACTTT
V gene: TRBV19
D gene: -
clone size: -
J gene: TRBJ1-6

CDR3 protein: CASSTGGTGGYGYTF
CDR3 DNA: TGTGCCAGCAGCACCGGGGGGACAGGGGGCTATGGCTACACCTTC
V gene: TRBV9
D gene: TRBD1
clone size: -
J gene: TRBJ1-2

CDR3 protein: CASSPWEPQETQYF
CDR3 DNA: TGTGCCAGCAGCCCCTGGGAGCCTCAAGAGACCCAGTACTTC
V gene: TRBV3-1/TRBV3-2
D gene: -
clone size: -
J gene: TRBJ2-5

CDR3 protein: CASSLMNRESNQPQHF
CDR3 DNA: TGTGCCAGCAGCTTGATGAACAGGGAGAGCAATCAGCCCCAGCATTTT
V gene: TRBV7-2
D gene: -
clone size: -
J gene: TRBJ1-5

CDR3 protein: CASSPTGGGAYEQYF
CDR3 DNA: TGTGCCAGCAGCCCAACCGGGGGGGGCGCCTACGAGCAGTACTTC
V gene: TRBV5-4
D gene: TRBD2
clone size: -
J gene: TRBJ2-7

CDR3 protein: CASSQESGRGEQYF
CDR3 DNA: TGTGCCAGCAGCCAAGAGAGTGGGAGGGGCGAGCAGTACTTC
V gene: TRBV4-2
D gene: TRBD2
clone size: -
J gene: TRBJ2-7

CDR3 protein: CASSLVGQDYGYTF
CDR3 DNA: TGTGCCAGCAGCTTAGTGGGACAGGACTATGGCTACACCTTC
V gene: TRBV7-2
D gene: TRBD1
clone size: -
J gene: TRBJ1-2

CDR3 protein: CSASPRSGGDNEQFF
CDR3 DNA: TGCAGTGCTAGTCCGAGATCGGGGGGGGACAATGAGCAGTTCTTC
V gene: TRBV20-1
D gene: TRBD2
clone size: -
J gene: TRBJ2-1

CDR3 protein: CASLKGGDDGYTF
CDR3 DNA: TGTGCCTCCTTAAAAGGGGGGGATGATGGCTACACCTTC
V gene: TRBV7-9
D gene: -
clone size: -
J gene: TRBJ1-2

CDR3 protein: CASSLDQGGETQYF
CDR3 DNA: TGTGCCAGCAGCTTGGATCAGGGGGGAGAGACCCAGTACTTC
V gene: TRBV5-4
D gene: -
clone size: -
J gene: TRBJ2-5

CDR3 protein: CASSYSLSGYTF
CDR3 DNA: TGTGCCAGCAGCTACTCTCTAAGTGGCTACACCTTC
V gene: TRBV7-2
D gene: -
clone size: -
J gene: TRBJ1-2

CDR3 protein: CAHSKDLWNTEAFF
CDR3 DNA: TGTGCCCACAGCAAGGACTTGTGGAACACTGAAGCTTTCTTT
V gene: TRBV6-6
D gene: -
clone size: -
J gene: TRBJ1-1

CDR3 protein: CASSLDPGGATGELFF
CDR3 DNA: TGCGCCAGCAGCTTGGATCCCGGGGGGGCCACCGGGGAGCTGTTTTTT
V gene: TRBV5-1
D gene: TRBD2
clone size: -
J gene: TRBJ2-2

CDR3 protein: CASSFLGGPNYGYTF
CDR3 DNA: TGTGCCAGCAGCTTCCTCGGAGGGCCTAACTATGGCTACACCTTC
V gene: TRBV5-6
D gene: -
clone size: -
J gene: TRBJ1-2

CDR3 protein: CASRKTGDSYNEQFF
CDR3 DNA: TGTGCCAGCAGAAAGACAGGGGACTCCTACAATGAGCAGTTCTTC
V gene: TRBV6-5
D gene: TRBD1
clone size: -
J gene: TRBJ2-1

CDR3 protein: CASSLVGGYEQYF
CDR3 DNA: TGTGCCAGCAGCTTAGTCGGGGGTTACGAGCAGTACTTC
V gene: TRBV7-2
D gene: -
clone size: once
J gene: TRBJ2-7

CDR3 protein: CATRVGTGGQETQYF
CDR3 DNA: TGTGCCACCCGAGTGGGGACAGGGGGCCAAGAGACCCAGTACTTC
V gene: TRBV18
D gene: TRBD1
clone size: -
J gene: TRBJ2-5

CDR3 protein: CASSPSGDRTDTQYF
CDR3 DNA: TGTGCCAGCAGCCCTAGCGGGGACCGCACAGATACGCAGTATTTT
V gene: TRBV4-2
D gene: TRBD2
clone size: -
J gene: TRBJ2-3

CDR3 protein: CASSYRQVDGYTF
CDR3 DNA: TGTGCCAGCAGTTACCGACAGGTCGATGGCTACACCTTC
V gene: TRBV6-5
D gene: -
clone size: -
J gene: TRBJ1-2

CDR3 protein: CASSRPDRGTEAFF
CDR3 DNA: TGTGCCAGCAGTCGCCCGGACAGGGGCACTGAAGCTTTCTTT
V gene: TRBV6-5
D gene: TRBD1
clone size: -
J gene: TRBJ1-1

CDR3 protein: CASSVSTWSSPLHF
CDR3 DNA: TGTGCCAGCAGCGTCTCAACATGGAGCTCACCCCTCCACTTT
V gene: TRBV13
D gene: -
clone size: -
J gene: TRBJ1-6

CDR3 protein: CASGPGWEEKLFF
CDR3 DNA: TGTGCCAGCGGCCCCGGGTGGGAGGAAAAACTGTTTTTT
V gene: TRBV12-3/TRBV12-4
D gene: -
clone size: few
J gene: TRBJ1-4

CDR3 protein: CASSLRQGYEQYF
CDR3 DNA: TGTGCCAGCAGTTTACGGCAGGGTTACGAGCAGTACTTC
V gene: TRBV28
D gene: -
clone size: -
J gene: TRBJ2-7

CDR3 protein: CASSQILGGTSNYNEQFF
CDR3 DNA: TGTGCCAGCAGCCAAATTCTTGGCGGGACTAGCAATTACAATGAGCAGTTCTTC
V gene: TRBV4-2
D gene: TRBD2
clone size: -
J gene: TRBJ2-1

CDR3 protein: CATSDSLNGRGTDTQYF
CDR3 DNA: TGTGCCACCAGTGATTCTTTAAATGGGCGGGGCACAGATACGCAGTATTTT
V gene: TRBV24-1
D gene: -
clone size: -
J gene: TRBJ2-3

CDR3 protein: CASSPGVGDEKLFF
CDR3 DNA: TGTGCCAGCAGCCCGGGGGTTGGGGATGAAAAACTGTTTTTT
V gene: TRBV5-6
D gene: -
clone size: -
J gene: TRBJ1-4

CDR3 protein: CASSEWTGGFYEQYF
CDR3 DNA: TGTGCCAGCAGTGAATGGACAGGGGGTTTCTACGAGCAGTACTTC
V gene: TRBV2
D gene: TRBD1
clone size: once
J gene: TRBJ2-7

CDR3 protein: CASSPEVNQPQHF
CDR3 DNA: TGTGCCAGCTCCCCTGAGGTAAATCAGCCCCAGCATTTT
V gene: TRBV18
D gene: -
clone size: -
J gene: TRBJ1-5

CDR3 protein: CASSTGLHTEAFF
CDR3 DNA: TGTGCCAGCAGTACAGGGTTGCACACTGAAGCTTTCTTT
V gene: TRBV28
D gene: -
clone size: -
J gene: TRBJ1-1

CDR3 protein: CASSQDLRGGKGNQPQHF
CDR3 DNA: TGCGCCAGCAGCCAAGATTTGAGAGGGGGCAAAGGCAATCAGCCCCAGCATTTT
V gene: TRBV4-1
D gene: TRBD1
clone size: -
J gene: TRBJ1-5

CDR3 protein: CASSEGQGSFYEQYF
CDR3 DNA: TGTGCCAGCAGCGAAGGACAGGGTAGTTTCTACGAGCAGTACTTC
V gene: TRBV13
D gene: TRBD1
clone size: -
J gene: TRBJ2-7

CDR3 protein: CASSLGGSGGGTDTQYF
CDR3 DNA: TGTGCCAGCAGCCTCGGAGGTAGCGGGGGTGGCACAGATACGCAGTATTTT
V gene: TRBV3-1/TRBV3-2
D gene: TRBD2
clone size: -
J gene: TRBJ2-3

CDR3 protein: CASSRTSGPSYEQYF
CDR3 DNA: TGTGCCAGCAGCCGGACTAGCGGGCCGTCCTACGAGCAGTACTTC
V gene: TRBV5-4
D gene: TRBD2
clone size: -
J gene: TRBJ2-7

CDR3 protein: CASSAQGYSEAFF
CDR3 DNA: TGTGCCAGCAGTGCTCAGGGGTACAGTGAAGCTTTCTTT
V gene: TRBV27
D gene: -
clone size: -
J gene: TRBJ1-1

CDR3 protein: CATAGRTSTDTQYF
CDR3 DNA: TGTGCCACCGCAGGACGGACTAGCACAGATACGCAGTATTTT
V gene: TRBV24-1
D gene: -
clone size: -
J gene: TRBJ2-3

CDR3 protein: CASSNPRGPGELFF
CDR3 DNA: TGTGCCAGCAGCAATCCCAGGGGGCCCGGGGAGCTGTTTTTT
V gene: TRBV6-5
D gene: TRBD1
clone size: -
J gene: TRBJ2-2

CDR3 protein: CASSSLNRRLAKNIQYF
CDR3 DNA: TGTGCCAGCAGTTCTCTTAACAGGAGATTAGCCAAAAACATTCAGTACTTC
V gene: TRBV6-2/TRBV6-3
D gene: -
clone size: once
J gene: TRBJ2-4

CDR3 protein: CASGGAGFTYEQYF
CDR3 DNA: TGTGCCAGCGGGGGGGCAGGGTTTACCTACGAGCAGTACTTC
V gene: TRBV2
D gene: -
clone size: -
J gene: TRBJ2-7

CDR3 protein: CASSLYRGIGYEQYF
CDR3 DNA: TGTGCCAGCAGCTTGTACAGGGGAATCGGGTACGAGCAGTACTTC
V gene: TRBV7-8
D gene: TRBD1
clone size: once
J gene: TRBJ2-7

CDR3 protein: CASSRAGTGNTGELFF
CDR3 DNA: TGTGCCAGTAGTAGGGCGGGGACAGGGAATACCGGGGAGCTGTTTTTT
V gene: TRBV19
D gene: TRBD1
clone size: -
J gene: TRBJ2-2

CDR3 protein: CASSPSWENEQFF
CDR3 DNA: TGTGCCAGCAGCCCGTCGTGGGAGAATGAGCAGTTCTTC
V gene: TRBV27
D gene: -
clone size: -
J gene: TRBJ2-1

CDR3 protein: CASSLGGRSYNEQFF
CDR3 DNA: TGTGCCAGCAGCTTAGGCGGGAGGTCCTACAATGAGCAGTTCTTC
V gene: TRBV13
D gene: TRBD2
clone size: once
J gene: TRBJ2-1

CDR3 protein: CASSLRGQEWGVAGELFF
CDR3 DNA: TGTGCCAGCAGCTTGCGAGGACAGGAATGGGGAGTTGCCGGGGAGCTGTTTTTT
V gene: TRBV7-9
D gene: TRBD1
clone size: -
J gene: TRBJ2-2

CDR3 protein: CASSPQGANTEAFF
CDR3 DNA: TGCGCCAGCAGCCCGCAGGGGGCGAACACTGAAGCTTTCTTT
V gene: TRBV4-3
D gene: TRBD1
clone size: -
J gene: TRBJ1-1

CDR3 protein: CASSSLSQDRAGGYTF
CDR3 DNA: TGTGCCAGCAGCTCCCTCAGCCAGGACAGGGCGGGTGGCTACACCTTC
V gene: TRBV3-1/TRBV3-2
D gene: TRBD1
clone size: once
J gene: TRBJ1-2

CDR3 protein: CASSLTGDTGELFF
CDR3 DNA: TGCGCCAGCAGCTTAACAGGGGACACCGGGGAGCTGTTTTTT
V gene: TRBV5-1
D gene: TRBD1
clone size: -
J gene: TRBJ2-2

CDR3 protein: CASSSTAGGGPGANVLTF
CDR3 DNA: TGTGCCAGCAGTTCGACAGCGGGAGGGGGCCCTGGGGCCAACGTCCTGACTTTC
V gene: TRBV28
D gene: TRBD2
clone size: -
J gene: TRBJ2-6

CDR3 protein: CASSLSVSGGPFQYF
CDR3 DNA: TGTGCCAGCAGCTTAAGTGTTAGCGGGGGTCCCTTTCAGTACTTC
V gene: TRBV11-2
D gene: TRBD2
clone size: once
J gene: TRBJ2-4

CDR3 protein: CASRGQLNQPQHF
CDR3 DNA: TGTGCCAGCAGGGGACAGCTTAATCAGCCCCAGCATTTT
V gene: TRBV12-3/TRBV12-4
D gene: TRBD1
clone size: few
J gene: TRBJ1-5

CDR3 protein: CASSPGGDFYSYEQYF
CDR3 DNA: TGTGCCAGCAGCCCTGGGGGGGACTTCTACTCCTACGAGCAGTACTTC
V gene: TRBV7-9
D gene: TRBD2
clone size: -
J gene: TRBJ2-7